The rows below give T cell receptor beta chains drawn from one sample of a study of blood T cells in healthy people across ages. Via MiXCR, TCRdb re-called the 5' RACE reads, giving one row per CDR3 protein. The repertoire includes about 970,000 distinct CDR3 sequences, roughly 51% of them detected once, and about a fifth sits in the top ten. Source material: blood. Receptors originate from a woman aged 55-70 years in good health. The CDR3 runs from the conserved cysteine through the conserved F or W. Each record gives: CDR3 DNA, CDR3 protein, V gene, D gene, J gene, clone size, CDR3 length. D genes are given only for firm matches. Some rows have no size entry. The others give once, few or many, or a class for an expanded clone.

DNA: TGTGCCAGCAGTCGCAAGACGGGAGTCGCAGATACGCAGTATTTT
CDR3: CASSRKTGVADTQYF
V: TRBV6-5
D: .
J: TRBJ2-3
size: .
length: 15

DNA: TGTGCCACCAGTGACCCTCGGACTAGCCTTCTCACAGATACGCAGTATTTT
CDR3: CATSDPRTSLLTDTQYF
V: TRBV24-1
D: TRBD2
J: TRBJ2-3
size: .
length: 17

DNA: TGTGCCAGCAGACGGGTTGGTAGCACAGATACGCAGTATTTT
CDR3: CASRRVGSTDTQYF
V: TRBV27
D: .
J: TRBJ2-3
size: few
length: 14

DNA: TGTGCCAGCAGCTTGGAGGGAAAACTGTTTTTT
CDR3: CASSLEGKLFF
V: TRBV7-9
D: .
J: TRBJ1-4
size: .
length: 11

DNA: TGTGCCAGCTCATCGCAGGGAGGGGCTGAGCAGTTCTTC
CDR3: CASSSQGGAEQFF
V: TRBV18
D: TRBD2
J: TRBJ2-1
size: .
length: 13

DNA: TGCAGTGCTATCGAGCCTAGCGGGAGTTGGCACGAGCAGTACTTC
CDR3: CSAIEPSGSWHEQYF
V: TRBV20-1
D: TRBD2
J: TRBJ2-7
size: .
length: 15

DNA: TGCGCCAGCAGCTTGACTAGCGGGAGCCGGGGAGATACGCAGTATTTT
CDR3: CASSLTSGSRGDTQYF
V: TRBV5-1
D: TRBD2
J: TRBJ2-3
size: .
length: 16

DNA: TGCAGTGCTAGGACGGGACTGGGGATCTACGAGCAGTACTTC
CDR3: CSARTGLGIYEQYF
V: TRBV20-1
D: .
J: TRBJ2-7
size: .
length: 14

DNA: TGTGCCAGCAGTCCAGCGGGGATATCACCCCTCCACTTT
CDR3: CASSPAGISPLHF
V: TRBV27
D: .
J: TRBJ1-6
size: many
length: 13

DNA: TGCGCCAGCAGCGTCACTAGCGGGGGATCCCGGGAGACCCAGTACTTC
CDR3: CASSVTSGGSRETQYF
V: TRBV5-1
D: TRBD2
J: TRBJ2-5
size: .
length: 16

DNA: TGCGCCAGCAGCCAATCGGGACAGGGGGCTCTGATGGCCGAGCAGTACTTC
CDR3: CASSQSGQGALMAEQYF
V: TRBV4-1
D: TRBD1
J: TRBJ2-7
size: .
length: 17

DNA: TGTGCCAGCATACGTGGCGGCTCCTCTGGGGCCAACGTCCTGACTTTC
CDR3: CASIRGGSSGANVLTF
V: TRBV12-3/TRBV12-4
D: .
J: TRBJ2-6
size: .
length: 16

DNA: TGTGCCACCGCTCCGGGTAACTATGGCTACACCTTC
CDR3: CATAPGNYGYTF
V: TRBV6-6
D: .
J: TRBJ1-2
size: .
length: 12

DNA: TGTGCCAGCATCCTAGGGACTAGCAGGTACTATGAGCAGTTCTTC
CDR3: CASILGTSRYYEQFF
V: TRBV7-2
D: TRBD2
J: TRBJ2-1
size: .
length: 15

DNA: TGTGCCAGCAGGGCGGTGGGGAATGAAAAACTGTTTTTT
CDR3: CASRAVGNEKLFF
V: TRBV7-6
D: .
J: TRBJ1-4
size: .
length: 13

DNA: TGCAGTGCCCACAATGAGCAGTTCTTC
CDR3: CSAHNEQFF
V: TRBV20-1
D: .
J: TRBJ2-1
size: .
length: 9

DNA: TGCAGTCCCGTCGGGACTAGCGGCCACACAGATACGCAGTATTTT
CDR3: CSPVGTSGHTDTQYF
V: TRBV20-1
D: TRBD2
J: TRBJ2-3
size: .
length: 15

DNA: TGTGCCAGCAACCTACAGGGGAGCGCAGATACGCAGTATTTT
CDR3: CASNLQGSADTQYF
V: TRBV6-1
D: TRBD1
J: TRBJ2-3
size: .
length: 14

DNA: TGTGCCAGCAGCCAGATTAATGAGGGGTCCTACGAGCAGTACTTC
CDR3: CASSQINEGSYEQYF
V: TRBV4-2
D: .
J: TRBJ2-7
size: .
length: 15

DNA: TGTGCCAGCAGCCCCATGACAGGGTCATACAATGAGCAGTTCTTC
CDR3: CASSPMTGSYNEQFF
V: TRBV3-1
D: TRBD1
J: TRBJ2-1
size: .
length: 15

DNA: TGTGCCAGCAGTGACCAGGGATACGAGCAGTACTTC
CDR3: CASSDQGYEQYF
V: TRBV6-5
D: .
J: TRBJ2-7
size: few
length: 12

DNA: TGCGCCAGCAGCCCCAGGGGGCTGATGAATGAGCAGTTCTTC
CDR3: CASSPRGLMNEQFF
V: TRBV4-3
D: TRBD1
J: TRBJ2-1
size: .
length: 14

DNA: TGCGCCAGCAGCCAAGGGGACAGGGTCCCCTCAGGCGAAAAACTGTTTTTT
CDR3: CASSQGDRVPSGEKLFF
V: TRBV4-1
D: TRBD1
J: TRBJ1-4
size: .
length: 17

DNA: TGCAGCGTTGAATATGGGTCCCAGCCCCAGCATTTT
CDR3: CSVEYGSQPQHF
V: TRBV29-1
D: .
J: TRBJ1-5
size: .
length: 12

DNA: TGTGCCAGCAGCACGGGAAATGGGGACACCGGGGAGCTGTTTTTT
CDR3: CASSTGNGDTGELFF
V: TRBV7-9
D: .
J: TRBJ2-2
size: many
length: 15

DNA: TGTGCCAGCAGGACAGCGGGAGTGGAGACCCAGTACTTC
CDR3: CASRTAGVETQYF
V: TRBV12-3/TRBV12-4
D: TRBD2
J: TRBJ2-5
size: few
length: 13

DNA: TGTGCCAGCCGCACTAGCGGGAGCCACGAGCAGTACTTC
CDR3: CASRTSGSHEQYF
V: TRBV27
D: TRBD2
J: TRBJ2-7
size: .
length: 13

DNA: TGTGCCAGCAGGAATACAGAGGAGCAGTACTTC
CDR3: CASRNTEEQYF
V: TRBV7-9
D: .
J: TRBJ2-5
size: few
length: 11

DNA: TGTGCCAGCAGCTTAATAGCCTTTTCTGGGGCCAACGTCCTGACTTTC
CDR3: CASSLIAFSGANVLTF
V: TRBV7-9
D: .
J: TRBJ2-6
size: .
length: 16